These 6 T cell receptor beta chains originate from one sample sequenced in a study of spatial heterogeneity in lung cancer (dated by TCRdb to the late 2010s). This sample's time point label indicates: blood at routine non-recurrence follow-up after resection. The library was obtained by 5' RACE. Sequencing was carried out with a NextSeq 500. TCRdb reprocessing: public reads trimmed at Q25 with fastp, clones called with MiXCR, in-frame beta chains kept. Entries are consolidated by CDR3 protein sequence, retaining the most common genes and DNA. The sample records about 41,000 distinct CDR3 sequences, over 9.5% of which are singletons. The ten biggest clones cover over 15% of the sample. The specimen was PBMCs, collected at follow-up. These receptors were collected from a female donor with early-stage non-small cell lung cancer.

The chain joins TRBV5-1 to TRBJ1-1; 8 bases fit TRBD1. The CDR3 loop spans 14 amino acids. Per germline, CDR1 SGHRS and CDR2 YFSETQ. V lost 4 bases and J lost 1; bases outside the gene matches: 3. In nucleotides, the CDR3 is TGCGCCAGCAGCGTGGGGACAGGGAACACTGAAGCTTTCTTT. It translates to CASSVGTGNTEAFF.

This clonotype was seen ten or more times. The chain has TRBV3-1 and TRBJ2-7; D may correspond to TRBD1 or TRBD2 (6 bases each). The CDR3 contains 14 residues. Germline V CDR1 and CDR2: LGHDT, YNNKEL (reference sequence). V lost 0 bases to trimming and J lost 4 bases, with 10 bases between them. The CDR3 region is CASSQEGGSYEQYF. For the CDR3, the DNA is TGTGCCAGCAGCCAAGAAGGGGGGAGTTACGAGCAGTACTTC.

This clonotype was seen repeatedly, ten times or more. This chain connects TRBV4-1 to TRBJ2-1; no firm D call. The CDR3 extends over 16 amino acids. Germline assignment: CDR1 MGHRA and CDR2 YSYEKL. V was shortened by 3 bases and J by 0 bases, with 12 bases between the two germline ends. The DNA for the CDR3 is TGCGCCAGCAGCCAGCTCGATATCCTCTCCTACAATGAGCAGTTCTTC. Protein: CASSQLDILSYNEQFF.

The table lists this clonotype with a few counts. CDR3 loop: CSASPSGEQYF. The CDR3 nucleotides are TGCAGTGCTAGCCCCAGCGGCGAGCAGTACTTC. V gene TRBV20-1 combines with J gene TRBJ2-7, with a weak D call TRBD2 (5 bases). With 3 bases removed from V and 6 bases from J, the gap between germline ends came to 9 bases. The CDR3 is 11 residues long. The germline CDR1 and CDR2 sequences are DFQATT and SNEGSKA (reference sequence).

This clonotype was seen a few times. The chain has TRBV20-1 and TRBJ1-3; TRBD1 might be the D (5 bases). Germline loops: CDR1 DFQATT, CDR2 SNEGSKA (reference sequence). Trimming shortened V by 6 bases and J by 4 bases, and 10 bases separated the two germline ends. This CDR3 is built from 12 residues. CDR3 DNA sequence: TGCAGTGCCACGACAGTAGGAAACACCATATATTTT. It is translated as CSATTVGNTIYF.

This clonotype was detected many times. The J gene is TRBJ1-1, the V gene TRBV28, with D unclear. The V gene's germline CDR1 is MDHEN and CDR2 SYDVKM. This CDR3 is built from 13 residues. Trimming cost V 6 bases and J 0 bases, with 8 bases left between them. This CDR3 is CASRAQLNTEAFF. The CDR3 coding sequence is TGTGCCAGCAGGGCTCAACTGAACACTGAAGCTTTCTTT.